This T cell receptor beta chain was identified in a study of cytomegalovirus exposure and HLA in healthy donors. Study outcomes and limitations: One later analysis reportedly identified an Asian-associated ancestry cluster that showed fewer N-insertions than the roughly 700-donor mean. A later analysis associated 16,951 TCR beta sequences with HLA alleles at a 0.05 false discovery rate.

Germline V gene lookup returns CDR1 LGHNA and CDR2 YSLEER. The CDR3 runs to 18 residues. V dropped 4 bases and J dropped 4; count of bases not matched to a gene: 6. Notes on this clone: Its antigen is undetermined.

13 Jbeta primers and 60 Vbeta primers were used for the PCR. Sequenced by immunoSEQ multiplex PCR; TCRdb stores in-frame clones only, minus some. In the table there are about 180,000 clones, roughly four fifths of which are singletons. The chain uses TRBV4-3 and TRBJ2-2; 16 nucleotides agree with TRBD2. The sequencing input was PBMCs. This sequence was found in a woman aged 25-40 years in good health and CMV-seronegative. CDR3 in amino acids: CASSPGLAGGPGTGELFF. The CDR3 DNA reads as TGCGCCAGCAGCCCGGGACTAGCGGGGGGGCCGGGCACCGGGGAGCTGTTTTTT.